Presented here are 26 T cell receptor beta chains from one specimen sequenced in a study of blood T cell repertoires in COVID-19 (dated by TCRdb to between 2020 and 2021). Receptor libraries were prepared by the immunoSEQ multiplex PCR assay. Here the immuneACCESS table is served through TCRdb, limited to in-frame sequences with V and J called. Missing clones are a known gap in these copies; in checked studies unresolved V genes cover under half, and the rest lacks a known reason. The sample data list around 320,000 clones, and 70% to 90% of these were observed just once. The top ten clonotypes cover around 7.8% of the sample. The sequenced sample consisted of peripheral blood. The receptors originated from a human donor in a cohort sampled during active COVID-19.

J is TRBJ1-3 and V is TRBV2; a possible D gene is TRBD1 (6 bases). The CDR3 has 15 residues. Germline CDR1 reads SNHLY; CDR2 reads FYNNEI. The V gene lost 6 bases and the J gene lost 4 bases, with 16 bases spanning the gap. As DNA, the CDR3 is TGTGCCAGCAGGGGGGCCGCGGGGGACGGAAACACCATATATTTT. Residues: CASRGAAGDGNTIYF.

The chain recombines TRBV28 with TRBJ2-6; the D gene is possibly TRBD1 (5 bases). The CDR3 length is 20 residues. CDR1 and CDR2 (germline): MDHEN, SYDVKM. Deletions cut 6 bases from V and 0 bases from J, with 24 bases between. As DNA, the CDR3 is TGTGCCAGCAGCGAATTATGGGGTAAGGGGTCCGACTCTGGGGCCAACGTCCTGACTTTC. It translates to CASSELWGKGSDSGANVLTF.

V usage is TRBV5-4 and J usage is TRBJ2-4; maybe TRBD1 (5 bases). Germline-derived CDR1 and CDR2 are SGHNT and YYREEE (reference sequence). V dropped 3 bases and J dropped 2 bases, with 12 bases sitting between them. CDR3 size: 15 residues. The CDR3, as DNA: TGTGCCAGCAGCTCTGACTGGACACCCAAAAACATTCAGTACTTC. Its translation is CASSSDWTPKNIQYF.

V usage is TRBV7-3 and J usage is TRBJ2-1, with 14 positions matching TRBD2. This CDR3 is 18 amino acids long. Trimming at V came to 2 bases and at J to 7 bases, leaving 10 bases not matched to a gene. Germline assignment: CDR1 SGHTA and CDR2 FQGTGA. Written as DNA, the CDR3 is TGTGCCAGCAGCTTAGCGAAGACTAGCGGGGGGGCTCGGAATGAGCAGTTCTTC. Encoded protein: CASSLAKTSGGARNEQFF.

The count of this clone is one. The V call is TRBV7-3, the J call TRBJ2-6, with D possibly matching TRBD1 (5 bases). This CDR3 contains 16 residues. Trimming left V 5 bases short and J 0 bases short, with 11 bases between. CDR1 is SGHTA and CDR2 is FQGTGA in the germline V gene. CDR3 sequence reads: CASSRRQNSGANVLTF. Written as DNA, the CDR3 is TGTGCCAGCAGCCGTAGACAGAACTCTGGGGCCAACGTCCTGACTTTC.

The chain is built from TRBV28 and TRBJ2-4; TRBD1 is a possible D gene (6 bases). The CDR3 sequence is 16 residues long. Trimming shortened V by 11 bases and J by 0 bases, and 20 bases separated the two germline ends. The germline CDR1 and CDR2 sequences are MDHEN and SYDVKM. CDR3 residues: CASSPQGILAKNIQYF. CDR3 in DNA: TGTGCCTCGTCCCCGCAGGGGATCCTAGCCAAAAACATTCAGTACTTC.

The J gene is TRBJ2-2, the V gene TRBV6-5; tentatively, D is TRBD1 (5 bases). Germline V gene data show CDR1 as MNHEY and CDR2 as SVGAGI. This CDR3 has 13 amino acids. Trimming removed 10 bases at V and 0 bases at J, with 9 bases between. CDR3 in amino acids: CATLGANTGELFF. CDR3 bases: TGTGCCACGTTAGGGGCGAACACCGGGGAGCTGTTTTTT.

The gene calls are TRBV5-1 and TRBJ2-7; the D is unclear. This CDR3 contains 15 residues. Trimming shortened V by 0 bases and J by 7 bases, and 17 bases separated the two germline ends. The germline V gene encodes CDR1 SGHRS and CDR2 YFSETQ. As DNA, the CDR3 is TGCGCCAGCAGCTTGGTTGGGCCCGCTTCGGAAGAGCAGTACTTC. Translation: CASSLVGPASEEQYF.

The CDR3 loop is CASSLTGNSPAPEQYF. In DNA form, the CDR3 reads TGCGCCAGCAGCTTAACCGGGAACAGCCCGGCCCCCGAGCAGTACTTC. The chain combines TRBV5-1 with TRBJ2-7, with a possible D match to TRBD2 (5 bases). Trimming shortened V by 2 bases and J by 6 bases, and 21 bases separated the two germline ends. The CDR3 is made up of 16 amino acids. Germline lookup yields CDR1 SGHRS and CDR2 YFSETQ.

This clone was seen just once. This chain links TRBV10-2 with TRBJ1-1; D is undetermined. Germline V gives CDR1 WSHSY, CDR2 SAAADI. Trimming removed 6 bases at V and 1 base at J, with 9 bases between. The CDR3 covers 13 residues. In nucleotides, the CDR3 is TGCGCCAGCAGCCACCGGGGGAACACTGAAGCTTTCTTT. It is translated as CASSHRGNTEAFF.

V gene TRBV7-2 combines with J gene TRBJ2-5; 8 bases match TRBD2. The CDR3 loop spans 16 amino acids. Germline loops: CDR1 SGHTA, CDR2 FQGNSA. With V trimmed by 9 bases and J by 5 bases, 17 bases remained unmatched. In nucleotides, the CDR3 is TGTGCCAGTCTCCAAAGGCCCCGGACTAGCCAGGAGACCCAGTACTTC. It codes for CASLQRPRTSQETQYF.

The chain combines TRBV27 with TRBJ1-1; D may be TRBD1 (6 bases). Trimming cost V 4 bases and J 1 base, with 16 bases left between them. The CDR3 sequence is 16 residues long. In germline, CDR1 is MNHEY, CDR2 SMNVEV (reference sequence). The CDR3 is CASSSPSDSRNTEAFF. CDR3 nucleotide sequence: TGTGCCAGCAGTTCCCCTTCGGACAGCCGGAACACTGAAGCTTTCTTT.

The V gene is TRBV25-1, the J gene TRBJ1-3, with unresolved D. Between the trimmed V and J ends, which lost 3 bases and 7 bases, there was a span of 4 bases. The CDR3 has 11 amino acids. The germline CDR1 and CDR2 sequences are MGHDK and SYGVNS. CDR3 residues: CASSDSNTIYF. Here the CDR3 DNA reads TGTGCCAGCAGTGATTCGAACACCATATATTTT. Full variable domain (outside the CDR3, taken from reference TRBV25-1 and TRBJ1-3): EADIYQTPRYLVIGTGKKITLECSQTMGHDKMYWYQQDPGMELHLIHYSYGVNSTEKGDLSSESTVSRIRTEHFPLTLESARPSHTSQYLCASSDSNTIYFGEGSWLTVV.

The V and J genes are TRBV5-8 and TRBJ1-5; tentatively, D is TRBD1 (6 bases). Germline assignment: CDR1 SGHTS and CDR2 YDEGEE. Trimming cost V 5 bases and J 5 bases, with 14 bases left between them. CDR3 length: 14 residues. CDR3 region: CASRLRDIYQPQHF. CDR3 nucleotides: TGTGCCAGCAGACTCCGGGACATCTATCAGCCCCAGCATTTT.

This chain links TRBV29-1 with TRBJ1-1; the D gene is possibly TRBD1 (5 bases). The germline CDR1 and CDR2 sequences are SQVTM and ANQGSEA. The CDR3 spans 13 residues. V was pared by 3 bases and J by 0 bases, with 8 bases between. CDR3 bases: TGCAGCGTTGAGAGACAGCTGAACACTGAAGCTTTCTTT. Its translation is CSVERQLNTEAFF.

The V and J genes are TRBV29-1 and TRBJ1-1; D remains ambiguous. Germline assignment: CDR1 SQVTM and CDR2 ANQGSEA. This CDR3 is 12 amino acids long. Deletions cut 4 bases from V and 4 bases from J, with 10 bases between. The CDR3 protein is CSVASPGTEAFF. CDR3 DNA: TGCAGCGTTGCCAGCCCGGGCACTGAAGCTTTCTTT.

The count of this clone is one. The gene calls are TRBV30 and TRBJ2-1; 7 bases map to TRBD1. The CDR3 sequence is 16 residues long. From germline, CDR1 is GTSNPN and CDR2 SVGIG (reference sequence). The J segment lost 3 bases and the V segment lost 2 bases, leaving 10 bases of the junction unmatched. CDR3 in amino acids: CAWSRRWTGDYNEQFF. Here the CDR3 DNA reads TGTGCCTGGAGTCGACGTTGGACAGGCGACTACAATGAGCAGTTCTTC. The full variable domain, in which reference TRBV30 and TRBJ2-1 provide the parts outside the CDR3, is SQTIHQWPATLVQPVGSPLSLECTVEGTSNPNLYWYRQAAGRGLQLLFYSVGIGQISSEVPQNLSASRPQDRQFILSSKKLLLSDSGFYLCAWSRRWTGDYNEQFFGPGTRLTVL.

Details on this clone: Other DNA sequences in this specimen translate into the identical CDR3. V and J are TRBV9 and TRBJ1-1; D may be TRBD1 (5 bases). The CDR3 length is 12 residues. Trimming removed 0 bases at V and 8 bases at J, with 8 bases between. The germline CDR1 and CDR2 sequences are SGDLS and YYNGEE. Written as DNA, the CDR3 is TGTGCCAGCAGCGTAGGCGGGGGAGAAGCTTTCTTT. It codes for CASSVGGGEAFF.

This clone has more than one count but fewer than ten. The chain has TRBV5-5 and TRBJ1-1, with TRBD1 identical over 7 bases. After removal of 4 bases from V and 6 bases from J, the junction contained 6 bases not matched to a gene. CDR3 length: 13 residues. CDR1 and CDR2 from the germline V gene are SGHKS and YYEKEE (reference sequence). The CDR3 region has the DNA TGTGCCAGCAGCCCGGGGACAGCACCTGAAGCTTTCTTT. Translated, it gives CASSPGTAPEAFF.

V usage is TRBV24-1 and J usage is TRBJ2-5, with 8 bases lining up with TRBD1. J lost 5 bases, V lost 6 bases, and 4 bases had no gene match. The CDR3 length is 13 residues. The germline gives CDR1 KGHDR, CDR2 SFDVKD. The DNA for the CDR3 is TGTGCCACCAGTTCAGGGGGCGCTGAGACCCAGTACTTC. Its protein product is CATSSGGAETQYF.

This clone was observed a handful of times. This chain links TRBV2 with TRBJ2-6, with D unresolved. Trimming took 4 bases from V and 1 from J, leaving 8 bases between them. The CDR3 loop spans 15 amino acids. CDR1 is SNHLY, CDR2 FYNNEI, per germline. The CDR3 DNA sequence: TGTGCCAGCAGTGGACTCGTTTCTGGGGCCAACGTCCTGACTTTC. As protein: CASSGLVSGANVLTF.

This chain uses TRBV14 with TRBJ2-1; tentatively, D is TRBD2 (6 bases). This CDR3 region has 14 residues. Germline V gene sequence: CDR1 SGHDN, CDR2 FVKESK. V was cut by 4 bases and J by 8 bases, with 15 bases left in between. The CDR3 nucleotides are TGTGCCAGCAGCCCCATGGGAAGGGAGGATGAGCAGTTCTTC. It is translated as CASSPMGREDEQFF.

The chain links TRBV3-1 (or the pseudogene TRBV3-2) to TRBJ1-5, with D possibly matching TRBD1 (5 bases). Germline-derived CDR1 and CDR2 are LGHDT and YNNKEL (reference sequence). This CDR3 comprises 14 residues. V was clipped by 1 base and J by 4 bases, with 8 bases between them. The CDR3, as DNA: TGTGCCAGCAGCCAAGTGACAGCTAATCAGCCCCAGCATTTT. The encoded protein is CASSQVTANQPQHF.

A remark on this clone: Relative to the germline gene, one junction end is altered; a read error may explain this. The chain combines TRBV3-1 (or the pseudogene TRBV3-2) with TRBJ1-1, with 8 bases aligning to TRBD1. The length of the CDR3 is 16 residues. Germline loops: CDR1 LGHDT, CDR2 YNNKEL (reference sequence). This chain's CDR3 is CASRQGQGVMNTEAFF. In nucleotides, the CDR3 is TGTGCCAGCAGACAAGGACAGGGCGTTATGAACACTGAAGCTTTCTTT.

DNA of the CDR3: TGTGCCTGGAGTGTAGACAGGAACACTGAAGCTTTCTTT. As protein: CAWSVDRNTEAFF. The chain is built from TRBV30 and TRBJ1-1; possibly TRBD1 for D (5 bases). The CDR3 runs to 13 residues. V dropped 0 bases and J dropped 1 base, with 6 bases sitting between them. Per germline, CDR1 GTSNPN and CDR2 SVGIG (reference sequence).

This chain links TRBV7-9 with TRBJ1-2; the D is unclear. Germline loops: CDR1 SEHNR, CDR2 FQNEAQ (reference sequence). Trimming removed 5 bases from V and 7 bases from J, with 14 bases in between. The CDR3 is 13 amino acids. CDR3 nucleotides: TGTGCCAGCAGCCCTGGTCATGAGGGTGGCTACACCTTC. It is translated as CASSPGHEGGYTF. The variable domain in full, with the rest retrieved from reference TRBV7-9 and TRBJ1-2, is DTGVSQNPRHKITKRGQNVTFRCDPISEHNRLYWYRQTLGQGPEFLTYFQNEAQLEKSRLLSDRFSAERPKGSFSTLEIQRTEQGDSAMYLCASSPGHEGGYTFGSGTRLTVV.